The 5 T cell receptor beta chains given below trace back to one sample, sequenced in a study of shared clonotypes between healthy human individuals. The protocol was immunoSEQ multiplex PCR, while the TCRdb copy is restricted to in-frame clones and leaves out a portion. The table lists millions of clones, about 95% of them singletons. Naive CD8 cells were CD45RO-negative, positively selected for CCR7, excluding terminally differentiated effector memory CD45RA+ cells. The specimen sequenced was naive CD8+ T cells sorted from blood. These receptors were collected from a young man in good health.

The count of this clone is one. The same CDR3 also results from other DNA sequences found in this sample. The rearrangement uses TRBV2 and TRBJ1-5; D unclear. CDR3 length: 14 residues. The V end was cut by 6 bases, the J end by 0 bases, with 9 bases between. Germline loops: CDR1 SNHLY, CDR2 FYNNEI. CDR3 nucleotide sequence: TGTGCCAGCAGGGAGATTTATAGCAATCAGCCCCAGCATTTT. This codes for CASREIYSNQPQHF.

This chain connects TRBV6-5 to TRBJ2-3; the D is unclear. The CDR3 runs to 10 residues. Between the trimmed V and J ends, which lost 11 bases and 10 bases, there was a span of 13 bases. Germline V lookup: CDR1 MNHEY, CDR2 SVGAGI. The CDR3 nucleotides are TGTGCCCTCACCCGGTCGTCGCAGTATTTT. It encodes CALTRSSQYF.

The J gene is TRBJ2-7, the V gene TRBV2; D ambiguous. V was cut by 8 bases and J by 2 bases, with 10 bases left in between. The CDR3 sequence is 12 residues long. CDR1 and CDR2 (germline): SNHLY, FYNNEI. CDR3 amino acids: CASLDGTYEQYF. The CDR3 DNA follows: TGTGCCAGCCTGGACGGAACCTACGAGCAGTACTTC.

The chain couples TRBV27 to TRBJ1-2, with 8 positions matching TRBD1. The junction had 4 bases not matched to a gene; V was cut back by 3 bases and J by 1 base. CDR1 and CDR2 (germline): MNHEY, SMNVEV (reference sequence). The CDR3 runs to 15 residues. The CDR3 spells CASSFDRGSNYGYTF. The DNA of the CDR3 is TGTGCCAGCAGTTTCGACAGGGGAAGTAACTATGGCTACACCTTC.

With respect to this clone: This sample includes further DNA sequences coding for the same CDR3. The CDR3: CASSLDRINEQFF. Here the CDR3 DNA reads TGCGCCAGCAGCTTAGACAGGATCAATGAGCAGTTCTTC. V is TRBV5-1 and J is TRBJ2-1; D possibly corresponds to TRBD1 (6 bases). CDR3 size: 13 residues. Germline CDR1 reads SGHRS; CDR2 reads YFSETQ. The V end lost 2 bases, the J end lost 6 bases, and 9 bases lay between the germline ends.